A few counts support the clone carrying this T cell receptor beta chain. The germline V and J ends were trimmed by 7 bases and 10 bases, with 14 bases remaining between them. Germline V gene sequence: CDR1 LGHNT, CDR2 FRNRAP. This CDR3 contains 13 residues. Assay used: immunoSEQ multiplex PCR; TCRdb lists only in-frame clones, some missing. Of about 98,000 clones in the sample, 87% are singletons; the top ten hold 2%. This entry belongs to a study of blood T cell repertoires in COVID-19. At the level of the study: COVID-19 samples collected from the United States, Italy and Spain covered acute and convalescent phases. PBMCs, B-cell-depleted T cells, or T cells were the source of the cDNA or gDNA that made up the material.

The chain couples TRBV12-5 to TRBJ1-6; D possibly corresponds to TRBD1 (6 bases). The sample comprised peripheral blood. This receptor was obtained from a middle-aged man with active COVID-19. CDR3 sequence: CASANGGGSPLHF. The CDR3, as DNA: TGTGCTAGTGCCAATGGTGGGGGCTCACCCCTCCACTTT.